Listed below are T cell receptor beta chains from one sample, sequenced in a study of T cell changes during pregnancy in multiple sclerosis. Profiled with immunoSEQ multiplex PCR; TCRdb holds only in-frame clones, not every one. The sample comprises 90,000 to 120,000 clones, about 89% of which are singletons, and 3% to 3.5% rests with the top ten. This material consisted of peripheral blood, taken after pregnancy. The receptors were sampled from a female donor with multiple sclerosis, enrolled in a pregnancy study. Both conserved end residues are part of each CDR3. The order of the fields is D gene, clone size, V gene, J gene, CDR3 protein, CDR3 DNA. The D gene is left open where the match is weak. The listing skips clone size in some rows; elsewhere it reads once, few, many or a size class.

>NA|NA|TRBV6-5|TRBJ2-1
CASSPPLGYNEQFF
TGTGCCAGCAGCCCCCCACTAGGATACAATGAGCAGTTCTTC
>TRBD1|NA|TRBV2|TRBJ2-1
CASRATGVSYNEQFF
TGTGCCAGCAGAGCCACAGGGGTTTCCTACAATGAGCAGTTCTTC
>TRBD2|few|TRBV11-3|TRBJ2-1
CASRRGGLDNEQFF
TGTGCCAGCAGACGGGGGGGGCTGGACAATGAGCAGTTCTTC
>NA|NA|TRBV7-9|TRBJ2-5
CASSLGGGLETQYF
TGTGCCAGCAGCTTAGGAGGGGGTTTAGAGACCCAGTACTTC
>NA|NA|TRBV2|TRBJ2-1
CASIGNQGGNEQFF
TGTGCCAGCATCGGGAATCAAGGGGGCAATGAGCAGTTCTTC
>TRBD1|many|TRBV19|TRBJ1-2
CASSRTGQGSGYTF
TGTGCCAGTAGCCGAACGGGACAGGGGAGCGGCTACACCTTC
>TRBD2|NA|TRBV7-6|TRBJ2-1
CASSPTSGEYNEQFF
TGTGCCAGCAGCCCGACTAGCGGGGAGTACAATGAGCAGTTCTTC
>TRBD1|NA|TRBV7-6|TRBJ1-5
CASSLTGGHQPQHF
TGTGCCAGCAGCTTGACAGGGGGCCATCAGCCCCAGCATTTT
>TRBD1|NA|TRBV5-1|TRBJ2-1
CASSLVQGANNEQFF
TGCGCCAGCAGCTTGGTGCAGGGGGCGAACAATGAGCAGTTCTTC
>TRBD2|NA|TRBV5-4|TRBJ2-3
CASSKRGGTDTQYF
TGTGCCAGCAGCAAGCGGGGGGGCACAGATACGCAGTATTTT
>TRBD2|once|TRBV29-1|TRBJ2-5
CSVEGLAGGPETQYF
TGCAGCGTTGAGGGATTAGCGGGGGGGCCCGAGACCCAGTACTTC
>TRBD1|NA|TRBV7-9|TRBJ1-4
CASSVTGTALNKLFF
TGTGCCAGCAGCGTGACCGGGACAGCCCTTAATAAACTGTTTTTT
>TRBD2|NA|TRBV7-9|TRBJ2-5
CASSLLRRGQETQYF
TGTGCCAGCAGCTTATTGCGGCGGGGGCAAGAGACCCAGTACTTC